These 21 T cell receptor beta chains came from one sample sequenced in a study of cytomegalovirus exposure and HLA in healthy donors. Use of 60 Vbeta and 13 Jbeta primers characterized the PCR. The data were produced by immunoSEQ multiplex PCR, yet TCRdb's version contains in-frame clones alone and is incomplete. The table has almost 200,000 clones, around 81% seen once. The material sequenced was PBMCs. These receptors all come from a young man in good health and CMV-seronegative.

The chain has TRBV10-1 and TRBJ2-1; 7 bases map to TRBD2. The junction had 13 bases not matched to a gene; V was cut back by 4 bases and J by 7 bases. This CDR3 has 16 residues. The germline V gene encodes CDR1 WNHNN and CDR2 SYGVQD (reference sequence). This CDR3 reads CASSGELARGVNEQFF. The DNA of the CDR3 is TGCGCCAGCAGTGGGGAACTAGCGCGAGGAGTGAATGAGCAGTTCTTC.

This clone occurred once. The V and J genes are TRBV9 and TRBJ2-5; D is undetermined. Germline V gene lookup returns CDR1 SGDLS and CDR2 YYNGEE. The germline V and J ends were trimmed by 0 bases and 7 bases, with 10 bases remaining between them. This CDR3 is 13 amino acids long. CDR3 bases: TGTGCCAGCAGCGTAGGAAGCGTGGGGACCCAGTACTTC. Translating gives CASSVGSVGTQYF.

The chain links TRBV5-4 to TRBJ2-7; D ambiguous. This CDR3 has 13 amino acids. Germline CDR1 and CDR2: SGHNT and YYREEE (reference sequence). The V and J ends lost 4 bases and 3 bases respectively, with 11 bases between them. The CDR3: CASSPPESYEQYF. CDR3 in DNA: TGTGCCAGCAGCCCACCTGAGAGCTACGAGCAGTACTTC.

The chain joins TRBV28 to TRBJ2-4; maybe TRBD2 (7 bases). The CDR3 runs 16 residues. Germline CDR1 reads MDHEN; CDR2 reads SYDVKM. With 3 bases removed from V and 7 bases from J, the gap between germline ends came to 19 bases. CDR3 loop: CASSFYMRGHRNIQYF. CDR3 in DNA: TGTGCCAGCAGTTTCTATATGCGGGGGCACAGGAACATTCAGTACTTC.

The chain couples TRBV2 to TRBJ1-3, with 8 bases matching TRBD1. With V trimmed by 6 bases and J by 0 bases, 4 bases remained unmatched. Per germline, CDR1 SNHLY and CDR2 FYNNEI. The CDR3 runs to 15 residues. CDR3 in amino acids: CASRAGQGSGNTIYF. In nucleotides, the CDR3 is TGTGCCAGCAGAGCTGGACAGGGCTCTGGAAACACCATATATTTT. The whole variable domain, remainder taken from reference TRBV2 and TRBJ1-3, is EPEVTQTPSHQVTQMGQEVILRCVPISNHLYFYWYRQILGQKVEFLVSFYNNEISEKSEIFDDQFSVERPDGSNFTLKIRSTKLEDSAMYFCASRAGQGSGNTIYFGEGSWLTVV.

The CDR3 sequence is CASRHPQGATYEQYF. The CDR3 DNA reads TGTGCCAGCAGGCACCCGCAGGGGGCCACCTACGAGCAGTACTTC. V gene TRBV6-6 combines with J gene TRBJ2-7; 8 nucleotides match TRBD1. Trimming at V came to 6 bases and at J to 2 bases, leaving 9 bases not matched to a gene. There are 15 residues in the CDR3. CDR1 MNHNY and CDR2 SVGAGI come from the germline V gene (reference sequence).

The rearrangement joins TRBV29-1 to TRBJ2-6; maybe TRBD1 (5 bases). Trimming shortened V by 4 bases and J by 2 bases, and 15 bases separated the two germline ends. The CDR3 runs to 16 residues. The germline V gene has CDR1 SQVTM and CDR2 ANQGSEA. The CDR3 here is CSVVGRVQAGANVLTF. CDR3 nucleotide sequence: TGCAGCGTTGTAGGCAGGGTGCAAGCTGGGGCCAACGTCCTGACTTTC.

V gene TRBV7-3 combines with J gene TRBJ2-7, with D possibly matching TRBD2 (6 bases). The germline V gene encodes CDR1 SGHTA and CDR2 FQGTGA. The germline V and J ends were trimmed by 4 bases and 3 bases, with 13 bases remaining between them. The length of the CDR3 is 14 residues. The CDR3 nucleotides are TGTGCCAGCAGCTCCGGGACTTCGAGCTACGAGCAGTACTTC. It translates to CASSSGTSSYEQYF.

This chain uses TRBV7-9 with TRBJ2-7; TRBD2 is a possible D gene (7 bases). Germline CDR1 and CDR2: SEHNR and FQNEAQ (reference sequence). V dropped 1 base and J dropped 9 bases, with 19 bases sitting between them. The length of the CDR3 is 15 residues. CDR3 in amino acids: CASSLGGRGDASQYF. The CDR3 coding sequence is TGTGCCAGCAGCTTAGGAGGGAGGGGGGACGCCTCGCAGTACTTC.

In DNA, the CDR3 is TGTGCCAGCAGTGTTAGGCCTCGAGGTCTCGAGCAGTACTTC. Translated: CASSVRPRGLEQYF. The rearrangement uses TRBV6-1 and TRBJ2-7, with D unclear. Trimming cost V 4 bases and J 6 bases, with 16 bases left between them. The CDR3 runs 14 residues. CDR1 and CDR2 (germline): MNHNS, SASEGT.

This sequence joins TRBV6-1 and TRBJ2-3, with a tentative D call TRBD1 (5 bases). The V end was cut by 3 bases, the J end by 1 base, with 11 bases between. The CDR3 length is 15 residues. CDR1 is MNHNS and CDR2 is SASEGT in the germline V gene. The chain's CDR3 is CASSDREVGTDTQYF. The CDR3 nucleotides are TGTGCCAGCAGTGACAGGGAAGTGGGCACAGATACGCAGTATTTT.

The CDR3 DNA reads as TGTGCCAGTAGTCCCCAGGGGGCCCCTATCTCCTACGAGCAGTACTTC. This translates into CASSPQGAPISYEQYF. The rearrangement uses TRBV19 and TRBJ2-7, with 8 nucleotides matching TRBD1. V was pared by 5 bases and J by 0 bases, with 9 bases of the junction left unmatched. Germline CDR1 is LNHDA and CDR2 is SQIVND (reference sequence). The CDR3 runs to 16 residues.

This clone was observed a single time. The CDR3 loop reads CASSRRGTAEKLFF. In DNA form, the CDR3 reads TGCGCCAGCAGCCGTCGGGGGACGGCAGAAAAACTGTTTTTT. The chain has TRBV5-1 and TRBJ1-4; maybe TRBD1 (5 bases). Germline values: CDR1 SGHRS, CDR2 YFSETQ. The length of the CDR3 is 14 residues. V was trimmed by 4 bases and J by 8 bases, leaving 15 bases between them. Filled out from reference TRBV5-1 and TRBJ1-4, the complete variable domain reads KAGVTQTPRYLIKTRGQQVTLSCSPISGHRSVSWYQQTPGQGLQFLFEYFSETQRNKGNFPGRFSGRQFSNSRSEMNVSTLELGDSALYLCASSRRGTAEKLFFGSGTQLSVL.

This clone has a handful of counts. DNA of the CDR3: TGTGCCAGCAGCCATTTACAGGGGGCCACCTACGAGCAGTACTTC. It encodes CASSHLQGATYEQYF. The chain uses TRBV14 and TRBJ2-7; 9 bases agree with TRBD1. Germline loops: CDR1 SGHDN, CDR2 FVKESK. V lost 3 bases, J lost 2 bases, and 5 bases stayed unmatched. This CDR3 contains 15 residues.

V gene TRBV7-3 combines with J gene TRBJ2-1, with a possible D match to TRBD2 (6 bases). The CDR3 loop spans 15 amino acids. V was trimmed by 8 bases and J by 1 base, leaving 15 bases between them. Looked up from germline, CDR1 is SGHTA and CDR2 is FQGTGA. CDR3 bases: TGTGCCAGCGCGCTTGCGGGAATGTCCTACAATGAGCAGTTCTTC. This sequence encodes CASALAGMSYNEQFF.

The chain uses TRBV2 and TRBJ1-1; D ambiguous. This CDR3 is built from 12 residues. The germline V gene has CDR1 SNHLY and CDR2 FYNNEI. Trimming cost V 9 bases and J 0 bases, with 8 bases left between them. CDR3 coding DNA: TGTGCCAGTGGAGGGATGAACACTGAAGCTTTCTTT. As protein: CASGGMNTEAFF.

CDR3 sequence: CASSALTDTQYF. The CDR3 bases are TGTGCCAGCAGCGCCCTCACAGATACGCAGTATTTT. The J gene is TRBJ2-3, the V gene TRBV9; D unresolved. Germline V gene lookup returns CDR1 SGDLS and CDR2 YYNGEE. This CDR3 spans 12 amino acids. Trimming took off 3 bases at V and 2 bases at J, with 4 bases between the two ends.

The chain couples TRBV4-1 to TRBJ2-1; D is possibly TRBD2 (5 bases). Germline assignment: CDR1 MGHRA and CDR2 YSYEKL. The CDR3 is 12 residues long. Trimming pared 5 bases from V and 5 bases from J, leaving 7 bases between. CDR3 sequence (DNA): TGCGCCAGCAGCGAGACTAACAATGAGCAGTTCTTC. Its protein is CASSETNNEQFF.

The chain couples TRBV19 to TRBJ1-1; TRBD1 might be the D (6 bases). Looked up from germline, CDR1 is LNHDA and CDR2 is SQIVND (reference sequence). The CDR3 is 14 residues long. V lost 5 bases and J lost 7, with 17 bases in between. The CDR3 nucleotides are TGTGCCAGTAGTCCGGCCGGGACAAACCTTGAAGCTTTCTTT. Residues: CASSPAGTNLEAFF.

The chain joins TRBV6-5 to TRBJ1-1, with 10 positions matching TRBD1. This CDR3 region has 13 residues. Germline V CDR1 and CDR2: MNHEY, SVGAGI. Trimming removed 7 bases from V and 7 bases from J; junction bases left unmatched: 6. In DNA, the CDR3 is TGTGCCAGCATTCGACAGGGGGCGAGTGAAGCTTTCTTT. Its translation: CASIRQGASEAFF.

The chain is built from TRBV7-3 and TRBJ2-1; D may be TRBD2 (6 bases). This CDR3 spans 14 amino acids. Germline CDR1 reads SGHTA; CDR2 reads FQGTGA. V lost 5 bases to trimming and J lost 7 bases, with 15 bases between them. This CDR3 is CASSQAGFQNEQFF. The CDR3 nucleotides are TGTGCCAGCAGCCAGGCGGGGTTTCAAAATGAGCAGTTCTTC.